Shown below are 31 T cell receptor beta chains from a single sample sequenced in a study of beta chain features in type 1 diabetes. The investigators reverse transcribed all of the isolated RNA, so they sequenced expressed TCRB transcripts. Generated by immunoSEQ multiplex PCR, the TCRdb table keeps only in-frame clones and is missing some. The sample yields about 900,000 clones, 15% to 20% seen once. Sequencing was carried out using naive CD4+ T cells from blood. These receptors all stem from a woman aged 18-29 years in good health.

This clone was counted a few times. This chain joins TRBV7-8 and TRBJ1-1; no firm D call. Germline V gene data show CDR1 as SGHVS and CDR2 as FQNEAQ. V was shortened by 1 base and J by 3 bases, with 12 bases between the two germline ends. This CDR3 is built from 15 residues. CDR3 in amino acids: CASSLERVRDTEAFF. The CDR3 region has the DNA TGTGCCAGCAGCTTAGAAAGGGTGAGGGACACTGAAGCTTTCTTT.

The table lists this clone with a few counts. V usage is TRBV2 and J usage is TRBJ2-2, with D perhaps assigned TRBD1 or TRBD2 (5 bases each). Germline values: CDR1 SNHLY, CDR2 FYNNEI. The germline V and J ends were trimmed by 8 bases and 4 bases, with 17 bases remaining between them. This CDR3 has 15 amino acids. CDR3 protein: CASLRDHPRTGELFF. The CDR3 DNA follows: TGTGCCAGCCTCCGGGACCATCCGCGCACCGGGGAGCTGTTTTTT.

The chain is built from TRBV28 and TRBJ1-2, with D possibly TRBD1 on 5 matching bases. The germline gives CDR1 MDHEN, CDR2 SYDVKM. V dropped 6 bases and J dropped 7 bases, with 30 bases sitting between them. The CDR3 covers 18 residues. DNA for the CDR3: TGTGCCAGCAGCCCCGACAGTTTTGATCGGGGCGGAGGATCTGGCTACACCTTC. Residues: CASSPDSFDRGGGSGYTF.

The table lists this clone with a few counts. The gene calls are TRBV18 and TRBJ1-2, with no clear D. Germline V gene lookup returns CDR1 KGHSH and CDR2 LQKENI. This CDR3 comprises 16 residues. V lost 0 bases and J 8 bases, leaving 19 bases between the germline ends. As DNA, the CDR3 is TGTGCCAGCTCACCACCGTCCCGGGGAGGCCGAGTCGGCTACACCTTC. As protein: CASSPPSRGGRVGYTF.

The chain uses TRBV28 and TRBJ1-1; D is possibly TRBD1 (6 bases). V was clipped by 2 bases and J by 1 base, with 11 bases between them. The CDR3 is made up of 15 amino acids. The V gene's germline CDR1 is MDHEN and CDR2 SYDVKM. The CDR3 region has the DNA TGTGCCAGCAGTTTAAGTACAGGGCGGAACACTGAAGCTTTCTTT. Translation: CASSLSTGRNTEAFF. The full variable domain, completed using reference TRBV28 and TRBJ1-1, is DVKVTQSSRYLVKRTGEKVFLECVQDMDHENMFWYRQDPGLGLRLIYFSYDVKMKEKGDIPEGYSVSREKKERFSLILESASTNQTSMYLCASSLSTGRNTEAFFGQGTRLTVV.

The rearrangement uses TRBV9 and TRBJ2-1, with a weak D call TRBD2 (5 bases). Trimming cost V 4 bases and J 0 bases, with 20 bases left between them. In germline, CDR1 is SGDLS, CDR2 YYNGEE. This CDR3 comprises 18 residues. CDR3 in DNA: TGTGCCAGCAGCCTCAGTCTTTCGGCGGGCGCCTCCTACAATGAGCAGTTCTTC. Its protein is CASSLSLSAGASYNEQFF.

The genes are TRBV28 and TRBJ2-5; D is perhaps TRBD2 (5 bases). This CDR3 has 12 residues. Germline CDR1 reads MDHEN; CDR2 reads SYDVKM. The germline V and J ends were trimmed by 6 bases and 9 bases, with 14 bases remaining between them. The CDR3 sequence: CASSRLMRAQYF. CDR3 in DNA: TGTGCCAGCAGCCGGCTAATGCGGGCCCAGTACTTC.

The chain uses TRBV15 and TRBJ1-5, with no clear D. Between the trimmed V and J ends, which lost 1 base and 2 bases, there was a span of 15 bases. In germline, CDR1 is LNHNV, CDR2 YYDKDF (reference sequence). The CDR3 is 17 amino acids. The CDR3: CATSRVSSRKGNQPQHF. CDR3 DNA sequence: TGTGCCACCAGCAGAGTGTCATCTCGGAAAGGCAATCAGCCCCAGCATTTT.

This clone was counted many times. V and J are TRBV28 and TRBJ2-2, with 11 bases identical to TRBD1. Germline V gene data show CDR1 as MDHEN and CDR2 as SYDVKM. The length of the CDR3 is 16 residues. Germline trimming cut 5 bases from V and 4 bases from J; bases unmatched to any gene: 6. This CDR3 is CASSTRDRGTTGELFF. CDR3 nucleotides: TGTGCCAGCAGTACCCGGGACAGGGGGACCACCGGGGAGCTGTTTTTT.

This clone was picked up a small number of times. DNA of the CDR3: TGTGCCAGCAGTCAAGACAGTTACTATGGCTACACCTTC. Its protein is CASSQDSYYGYTF. The chain joins TRBV6-1 to TRBJ1-2, with a weak D call TRBD1 (5 bases). Trimming took 5 bases from V and 3 from J, leaving 10 bases between them. This CDR3 is 13 amino acids long. Germline lookup yields CDR1 MNHNS and CDR2 SASEGT.

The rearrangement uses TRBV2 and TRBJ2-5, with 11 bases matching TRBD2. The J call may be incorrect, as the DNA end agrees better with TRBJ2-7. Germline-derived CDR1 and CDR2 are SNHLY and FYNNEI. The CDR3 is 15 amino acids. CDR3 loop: CASSETSGRIDEQYF. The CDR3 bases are TGTGCCAGCAGTGAAACTAGCGGGAGAATCGACGAGCAGTACTTC.

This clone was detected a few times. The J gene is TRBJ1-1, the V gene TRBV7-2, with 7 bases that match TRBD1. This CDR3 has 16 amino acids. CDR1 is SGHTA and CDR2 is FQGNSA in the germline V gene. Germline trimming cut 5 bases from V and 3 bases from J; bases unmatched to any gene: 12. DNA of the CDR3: TGTGCCAGCAGCCCACAAACTTACAGGGGACACACTGAAGCTTTCTTT. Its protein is CASSPQTYRGHTEAFF.

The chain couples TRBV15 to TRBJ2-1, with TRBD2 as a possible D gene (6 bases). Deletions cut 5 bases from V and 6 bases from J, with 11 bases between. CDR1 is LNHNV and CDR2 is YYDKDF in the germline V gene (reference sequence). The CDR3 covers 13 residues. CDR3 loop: CATSPWGVNEQFF. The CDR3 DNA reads TGTGCCACCAGCCCCTGGGGGGTCAATGAGCAGTTCTTC.

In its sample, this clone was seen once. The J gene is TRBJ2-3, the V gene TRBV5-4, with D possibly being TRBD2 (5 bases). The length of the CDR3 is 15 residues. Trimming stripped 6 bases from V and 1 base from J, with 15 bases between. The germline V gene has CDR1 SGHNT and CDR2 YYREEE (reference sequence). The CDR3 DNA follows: TGTGCCAGCAAGGACTCTGAGCGGCGCACAGATACGCAGTATTTT. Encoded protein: CASKDSERRTDTQYF.

CDR3 sequence reads: CASSQGQGNYNEQFF. The CDR3 DNA reads as TGTGCCAGCAGTCAGGGACAGGGGAACTACAATGAGCAGTTCTTC. The rearrangement joins TRBV2 to TRBJ2-1, with 10 nucleotides matching TRBD1. The CDR3 loop spans 15 amino acids. V was pared by 5 bases and J by 3 bases, with 4 bases of the junction left unmatched. Germline-derived CDR1 and CDR2 are SNHLY and FYNNEI.

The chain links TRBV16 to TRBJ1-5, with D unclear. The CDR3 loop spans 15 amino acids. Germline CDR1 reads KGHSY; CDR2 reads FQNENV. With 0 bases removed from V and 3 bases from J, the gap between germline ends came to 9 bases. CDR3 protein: CASSQSQYNNQPQHF. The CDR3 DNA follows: TGTGCCAGCAGCCAATCGCAGTACAACAATCAGCCCCAGCATTTT.

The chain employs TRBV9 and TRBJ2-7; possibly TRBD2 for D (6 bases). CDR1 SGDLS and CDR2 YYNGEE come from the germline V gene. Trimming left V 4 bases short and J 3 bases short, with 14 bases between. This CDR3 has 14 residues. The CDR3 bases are TGTGCCAGCAGCCCGGGCGGGAAAGGCTACGAGCAGTACTTC. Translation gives CASSPGGKGYEQYF.

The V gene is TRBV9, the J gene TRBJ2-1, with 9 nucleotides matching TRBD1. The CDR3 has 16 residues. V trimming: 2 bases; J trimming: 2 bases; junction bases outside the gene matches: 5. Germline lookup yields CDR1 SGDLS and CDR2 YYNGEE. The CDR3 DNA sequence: TGTGCCAGCAGCGTTTCCGGGACAGGGACCTACAATGAGCAGTTCTTC. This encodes CASSVSGTGTYNEQFF. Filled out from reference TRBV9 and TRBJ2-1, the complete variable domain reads DSGVTQTPKHLITATGQRVTLRCSPRSGDLSVYWYQQSLDQGLQFLIQYYNGEERAKGNILERFSAQQFPDLHSELNLSSLELGDSALYFCASSVSGTGTYNEQFFGPGTRLTVL.

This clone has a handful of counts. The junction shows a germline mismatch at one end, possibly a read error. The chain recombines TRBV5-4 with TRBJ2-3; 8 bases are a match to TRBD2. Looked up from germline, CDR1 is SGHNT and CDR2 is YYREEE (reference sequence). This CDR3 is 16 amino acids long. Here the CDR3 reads CASSPRAGASTDTQYF. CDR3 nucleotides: TGCGCCAGCAGCCCGCGAGCGGGAGCTAGCACAGATACGCAGTATTTT.

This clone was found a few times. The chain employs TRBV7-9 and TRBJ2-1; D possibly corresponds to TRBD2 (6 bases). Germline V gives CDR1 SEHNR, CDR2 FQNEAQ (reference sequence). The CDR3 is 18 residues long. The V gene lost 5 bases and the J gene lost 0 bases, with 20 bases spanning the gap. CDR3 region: CASSQPLNLGGSYNEQFF. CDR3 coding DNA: TGTGCCAGCAGCCAACCACTGAATCTCGGGGGCTCCTACAATGAGCAGTTCTTC.

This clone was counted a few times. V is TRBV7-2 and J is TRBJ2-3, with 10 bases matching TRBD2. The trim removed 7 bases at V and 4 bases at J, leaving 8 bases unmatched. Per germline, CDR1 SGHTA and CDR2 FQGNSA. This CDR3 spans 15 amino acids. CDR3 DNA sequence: TGTGCCAGCACTATAGTCGGGACTAGCGCAGATACGCAGTATTTT. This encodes CASTIVGTSADTQYF.

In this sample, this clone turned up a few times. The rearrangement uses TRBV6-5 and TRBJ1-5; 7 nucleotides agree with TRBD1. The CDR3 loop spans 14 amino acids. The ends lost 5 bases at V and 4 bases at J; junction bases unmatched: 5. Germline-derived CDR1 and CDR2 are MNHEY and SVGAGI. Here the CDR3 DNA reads TGTGCCAGCAGTGGACAGGTTTCGAATCAGCCCCAGCATTTT. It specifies CASSGQVSNQPQHF.

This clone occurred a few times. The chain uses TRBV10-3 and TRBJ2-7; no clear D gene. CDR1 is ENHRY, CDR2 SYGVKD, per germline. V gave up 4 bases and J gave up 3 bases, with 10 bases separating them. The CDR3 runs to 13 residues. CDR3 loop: CAISATENYEQYF. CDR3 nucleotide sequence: TGTGCCATCAGTGCGACGGAGAACTACGAGCAGTACTTC.

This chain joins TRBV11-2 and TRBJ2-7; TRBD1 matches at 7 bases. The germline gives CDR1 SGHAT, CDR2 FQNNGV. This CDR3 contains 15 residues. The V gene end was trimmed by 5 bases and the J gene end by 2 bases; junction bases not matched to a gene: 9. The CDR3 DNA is TGTGCCAGCAGCCAGGGAACCCAGGGGGCCTACGAGCAGTACTTC. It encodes CASSQGTQGAYEQYF.

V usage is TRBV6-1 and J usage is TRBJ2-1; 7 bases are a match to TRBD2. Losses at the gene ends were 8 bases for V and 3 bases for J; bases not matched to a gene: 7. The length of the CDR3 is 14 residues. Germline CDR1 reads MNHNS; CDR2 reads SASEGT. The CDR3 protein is CASSSGGSYNEQFF. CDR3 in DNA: TGTGCCAGCTCATCCGGCGGGAGCTACAATGAGCAGTTCTTC.

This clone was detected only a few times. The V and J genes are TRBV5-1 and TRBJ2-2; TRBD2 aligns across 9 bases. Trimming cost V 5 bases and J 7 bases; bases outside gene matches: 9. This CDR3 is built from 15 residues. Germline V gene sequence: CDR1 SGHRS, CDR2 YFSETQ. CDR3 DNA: TGCGCCAGCAGAAAAGTAGCGGGAGAGAGCGGGGAGCTGTTTTTT. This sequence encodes CASRKVAGESGELFF.

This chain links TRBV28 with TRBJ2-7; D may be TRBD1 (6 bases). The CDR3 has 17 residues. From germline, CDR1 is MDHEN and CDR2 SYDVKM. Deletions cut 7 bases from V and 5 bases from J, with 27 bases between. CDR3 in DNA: TGTGCCAGCACCCCGTCTTGGTCAGGGGCTTCCTGGAACGAGCAGTACTTC. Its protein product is CASTPSWSGASWNEQYF.

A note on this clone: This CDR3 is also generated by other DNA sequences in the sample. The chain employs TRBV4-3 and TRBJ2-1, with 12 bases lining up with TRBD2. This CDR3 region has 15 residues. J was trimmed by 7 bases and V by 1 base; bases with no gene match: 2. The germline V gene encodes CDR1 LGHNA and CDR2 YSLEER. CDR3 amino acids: CASSQGLAGVNEQFF. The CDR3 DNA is TGCGCCAGCAGCCAAGGACTAGCGGGAGTTAATGAGCAGTTCTTC.

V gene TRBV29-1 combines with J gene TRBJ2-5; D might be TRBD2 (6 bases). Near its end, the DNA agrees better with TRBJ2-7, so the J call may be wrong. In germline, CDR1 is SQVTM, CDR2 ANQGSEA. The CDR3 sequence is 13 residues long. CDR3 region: CSVGSGVGGEQYF. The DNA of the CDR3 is TGCAGCGTTGGCTCGGGAGTCGGCGGCGAGCAGTACTTC.

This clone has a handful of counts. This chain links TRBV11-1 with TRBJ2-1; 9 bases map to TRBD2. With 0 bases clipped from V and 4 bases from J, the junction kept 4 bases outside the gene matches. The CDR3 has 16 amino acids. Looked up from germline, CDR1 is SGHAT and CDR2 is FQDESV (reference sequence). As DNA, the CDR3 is TGTGCCAGCAGCTTAGCGGGCGGGAGGGAATACAATGAGCAGTTCTTC. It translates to CASSLAGGREYNEQFF.

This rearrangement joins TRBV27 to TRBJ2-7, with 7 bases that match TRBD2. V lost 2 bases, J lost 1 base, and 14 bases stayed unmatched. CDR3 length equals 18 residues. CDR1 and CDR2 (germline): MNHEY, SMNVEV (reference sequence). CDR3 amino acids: CASSLRGWEGLMSYEQYF. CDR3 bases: TGTGCCAGCAGTTTACGGGGCTGGGAGGGGCTGATGTCCTACGAGCAGTACTTC.